This TCR beta chain was documented in a study of T cells in Graves' hyperthyroidism and ophthalmopathy. Study at large: At the time of initial diagnosis and before any treatment, peripheral blood was collected.

The study left out patients who had uncontrolled infection, other autoimmune disease, pregnancy or lactation. PBMCs were collected from an approximately 9.5 ml volume of fresh peripheral blood. The CDR3 is 18 residues long. CDR1 is SEHNR and CDR2 is FQNEAQ in the germline V gene (reference sequence). The V and J ends lost 5 bases and 5 bases respectively, with 24 bases between them. TCR beta CDR3 regions were amplified from RNA. The study used the HTBI primer set for a first-round RT-PCR of the TCR CDR3. TCRdb reprocessed the multiplex PCR reads via MiXCR and lists one record per CDR3 protein. There are about 620,000 distinct CDR3 sequences in the sample; roughly 15% occur only once, and around 4% lies in the top ten.

The chain links TRBV7-9 to TRBJ1-4; no clear D. The origin of this receptor is a woman younger than 45 with Graves' hyperthyroidism. Sequencing was carried out using blood. The CDR3 here is CASSKLDVSLSLNEKLFF. The CDR3 coding sequence is TGTGCCAGCAGCAAATTGGACGTCTCTCTAAGTTTAAATGAAAAACTGTTTTTT.